This TCR beta chain emerged from a study of blood T cells in healthy people across ages. The study's findings and limits: Roughly linear declines in TCR beta diversity per million T cells occurred with age.

This clonotype has more than one count but fewer than ten. The antigen is unknown. Just one base apart from a much larger clone, this may be a read error. This CDR3 is 13 amino acids long. Germline assignment: CDR1 SQVTM and CDR2 ANQGSEA. With a J-beta primer mix and a sample-barcoded 5' primer, a second PCR ran about 7 to 11 cycles. Researchers report that a template-switch adaptor with 12 random nucleotides tagged each cDNA molecule. Using its own MiXCR run on the 5' RACE reads, TCRdb lists one record per CDR3 protein. Of hundreds of thousands of distinct CDR3 sequences listed, 52% are singletons. Collection of 9.5 to 10 milliliters of peripheral blood was performed for each donor. Isolating PBMCs gave at least 6 million of these cells per sample.

Input material: blood. The sequence derives from a woman of 80 years or more in good health. The chain has TRBV29-1 and TRBJ2-1, with D possibly being TRBD2 (6 bases). The J call may be mistaken, given a closer DNA end match to TRBJ2-7. Here the CDR3 reads CSVGGVYYNEQYF. In DNA form, the CDR3 reads TGCAGCGTTGGCGGGGTGTATTACAATGAGCAGTACTTC.